These 10 T cell receptor beta chains originate from one sample sequenced in a study of cytomegalovirus exposure and HLA in healthy donors. Vbeta (60) and Jbeta (13) primers were used in the PCR. Measured with immunoSEQ multiplex PCR; TCRdb has only the in-frame clones, and not every one. This sample has about 120,000 clones; roughly four fifths occur once, and the top ten carry about 11%. What was sequenced was PBMCs. All receptors derive from a male donor in good health and CMV-seropositive.

The rearrangement links TRBV9 to TRBJ2-7, with TRBD1 matching over 7 bases. The J segment lost 4 bases and the V segment lost 4 bases, leaving 2 bases of the junction unmatched. CDR1 and CDR2 from the germline V gene are SGDLS and YYNGEE. The CDR3 sequence is 12 residues long. The CDR3 here is CASSSTGYEQYF. As DNA, the CDR3 is TGTGCCAGCAGCTCGACAGGGTACGAGCAGTACTTC.

The chain links TRBV5-8 to TRBJ2-2, with D perhaps TRBD2 (5 bases). CDR1 is SGHTS, CDR2 YDEGEE, per germline. The CDR3 loop spans 17 amino acids. Trimming took off 3 bases at V and 2 bases at J, with 17 bases between the two ends. The CDR3 region is CASSSYGGAVNTGELFF. The DNA for the CDR3 is TGTGCCAGCAGCTCATATGGAGGAGCGGTCAACACCGGGGAGCTGTTTTTT.

The chain links TRBV5-4 to TRBJ1-1; no firm D call. V was clipped by 4 bases and J by 2 bases, with 6 bases between them. The CDR3 sequence is 12 residues long. Germline V lookup: CDR1 SGHNT, CDR2 YYREEE (reference sequence). CDR3 amino acids: CASSVGNTEAFF. The CDR3 DNA reads as TGTGCCAGCAGCGTTGGCAACACTGAAGCTTTCTTT.

The V and J genes are TRBV28 and TRBJ2-3; TRBD2 matches at 7 bases. CDR3 length: 14 residues. Germline assignment: CDR1 MDHEN and CDR2 SYDVKM. Trimming took 6 bases from V and 1 from J; bases not matched to a gene: 4. In DNA form, the CDR3 reads TGTGCCAGCAGGTTCGCGGGGGGCACAGATACGCAGTATTTT. Translating it yields CASRFAGGTDTQYF.

This clone occurred once. The rearrangement uses TRBV6-6 and TRBJ1-3; D ambiguous. CDR1 is MNHNY and CDR2 is SVGAGI in the germline V gene (reference sequence). Trimming took 0 bases from V and 6 from J, leaving 6 bases between them. The CDR3 sequence is 13 residues long. The CDR3 region is CASSYSEENTIYF. CDR3 DNA: TGTGCCAGCAGTTACTCGGAGGAAAACACCATATATTTT.

The chain has TRBV6-6 and TRBJ2-3; 7 nucleotides align to TRBD1. Per germline, CDR1 MNHNY and CDR2 SVGAGI (reference sequence). The length of the CDR3 is 13 residues. The V gene end was trimmed by 2 bases and the J gene end by 8 bases; junction bases not matched to a gene: 4. CDR3 nucleotides: TGTGCCAGCAGTTACGGTTCAGGGGGTACGCAGTATTTT. It encodes CASSYGSGGTQYF.

The gene calls are TRBV7-2 and TRBJ2-3; 7 nucleotides line up with TRBD2. The CDR3 has 17 amino acids. Trimming removed 2 bases from V and 5 bases from J; junction bases left unmatched: 13. Germline V gene lookup returns CDR1 SGHTA and CDR2 FQGNSA. Here the CDR3 reads CASSLTTGRELIDTQYF. The DNA for the CDR3 is TGTGCCAGCAGCTTAACGACCGGGCGGGAGCTCATAGATACGCAGTATTTT.

The V and J genes are TRBV4-3 and TRBJ1-2, with D possibly matching TRBD1 (6 bases). Trimming left V 0 bases short and J 8 bases short, with 10 bases between. The CDR3 covers 13 residues. CDR1 and CDR2 (germline): LGHNA, YSLEER. CDR3 DNA: TGCGCCAGCAGCCAAGATGGGGGCAGGGGCTACACCTTC. Its protein is CASSQDGGRGYTF.

This chain joins TRBV5-1 and TRBJ2-3, with TRBD2 identical over 12 bases. With V trimmed by 4 bases and J by 6 bases, 9 bases remained unmatched. Germline V gene data show CDR1 as SGHRS and CDR2 as YFSETQ. The length of the CDR3 is 16 residues. CDR3 protein: CASSPPTSGSLDTQYF. CDR3 in DNA: TGCGCCAGCAGCCCCCCGACTAGCGGGAGTCTGGATACGCAGTATTTT.

The J gene is TRBJ2-4, the V gene TRBV23-1; TRBD1 is a possible D gene (7 bases). TRBV23-1 is an ORF, and what it does is uncertain. Trimming cost V 2 bases and J 5 bases, with 16 bases left between them. CDR3 size: 16 residues. The CDR3: CASSQLPRGVQNIQYF. The DNA for the CDR3 is TGCGCCAGCAGTCAACTCCCCAGGGGGGTCCAAAACATTCAGTACTTC.